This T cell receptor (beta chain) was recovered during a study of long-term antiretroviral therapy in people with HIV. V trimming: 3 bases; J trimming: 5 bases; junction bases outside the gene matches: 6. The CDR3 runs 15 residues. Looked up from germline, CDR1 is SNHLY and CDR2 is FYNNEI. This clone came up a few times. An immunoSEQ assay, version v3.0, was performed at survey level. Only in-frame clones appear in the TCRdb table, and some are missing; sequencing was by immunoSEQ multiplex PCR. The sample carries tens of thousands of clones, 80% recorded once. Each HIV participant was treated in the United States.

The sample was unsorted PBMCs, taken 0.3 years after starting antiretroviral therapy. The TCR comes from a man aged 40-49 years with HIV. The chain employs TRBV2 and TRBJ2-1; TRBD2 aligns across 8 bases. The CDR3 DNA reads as TGTGCCAGCAGTGAGGAACTAGCGGTCCACAATGAGCAGTTCTTC. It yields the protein CASSEELAVHNEQFF.